This T cell receptor beta chain was found in a study of CD8 T cells in ankylosing spondylitis. V lost 2 bases and J lost 6; bases outside the gene matches: 4. Germline-derived CDR1 and CDR2 are SGHTA and FQGNSA. CDR3 length: 15 amino acids. Researchers built TCR beta libraries using quantitative 5'-RACE with molecular barcodes. In TCRdb, the 5' RACE reads were re-called with MiXCR into one record per CDR3 protein. The sample contains about 340,000 distinct CDR3 sequences, 20% to 25% of which appear only once. This clonotype was counted a few times. As yet, its antigen is unknown. Overall study results and limits: Those disease-linked clones were CD8+; they were also relatively rare in peripheral blood. Within matched ankylosing spondylitis synovial fluid, disease-linked clones were reportedly significantly enriched.

Sequenced sample: blood, either unsorted or a sorted T cell fraction (not recorded which). This TCR was sampled from a male donor with ankylosing spondylitis or in good health (not recorded which). The J gene is TRBJ2-1, the V gene TRBV7-2; 10 nucleotides agree with TRBD2. The CDR3 nucleotides read TGTGCCAGCAGCTTACTAGCGGGGGCCTCCAATGAGCAGTTCTTC. Translating it yields CASSLLAGASNEQFF.